This T cell receptor beta chain was documented in a study of shared clonotypes between healthy human individuals. Study-level background: Per donor, CD8 memory used one plate, CD8 naive used two, CD4 memory used three and CD4 naive used three.

Naive CD8 isolation took CD45RO-negative cells positively selected for CCR7 and excluded terminally differentiated effector memory CD45RA+ cells. To note about this clone: Its target is unknown.

Clones were sequenced by immunoSEQ multiplex PCR, and TCRdb holds only the in-frame ones, with some missing. This table holds 550,000 to 750,000 clones, just under 97% found once. Study-wide points: Rarefaction exposed incomplete sorted-subset sequencing despite large depth. On the whole, naive subsets had larger estimated richness than memory subsets had. Between several donors, naive CD4 clonotypes were shared at a level of about 5%.

Germline V lookup: CDR1 SEHNR, CDR2 FQNEAQ (reference sequence). This CDR3 contains 13 residues. V was pared by 5 bases and J by 6 bases, with 12 bases between. Sequencing was performed on naive CD8+ T cells sorted from blood. The V call is TRBV7-9, the J call TRBJ2-3, with D maybe TRBD2 (5 bases). This TCR came from a woman between 25 and 40 years old in good health. For the CDR3, the DNA is TGTGCCAGCAGCCGGGGTCCCAAGGATACGCAGTATTTT. Translated, it gives CASSRGPKDTQYF.